The clone carrying this T cell receptor (beta chain) was found once. The record originates from a study of blood T cell repertoires in COVID-19. In the original workflow: Amplification of reference gene primers provided the estimated nucleated cell counts. TCRdb keeps only in-frame clones here, not all; method: immunoSEQ multiplex PCR. V and J calls and clone size are copied from that table; D and trimming were computed from the DNA. Of approximately 200,000 clones in the sample, 85% to 90% were seen once. Germline loops: CDR1 MNHEY, CDR2 SMNVEV (reference sequence). This CDR3 spans 15 amino acids. The ends were cut back, 0 bases at V and 8 bases at J, with 14 bases in the middle.

What was sequenced was peripheral blood. This chain joins TRBV27 and TRBJ2-1; D perhaps matches TRBD2 (5 bases). The receptor comes from a man under 40 with COVID-19, enrolled during active disease. CDR3 amino acids: CASSLSPLTGDEQFF. As DNA, the CDR3 is TGTGCCAGCAGTTTATCCCCCTTGACCGGGGATGAGCAGTTCTTC.